These 28 T cell receptor beta chains share one sample of origin, sequenced in a study of tumor-infiltrating lymphocytes in localized non-small cell lung cancer. The repertoire was sequenced with immunoSEQ multiplex PCR; TCRdb's copy has only in-frame clones and lacks some. The sample lists 10,000 or so clones, 70% to 85% occurring once. Sequencing was carried out using uninvolved lung tissue not adjacent to the tumor. The receptor source for this set is a human donor with non-small cell lung cancer.

There are a few counts of this clone. The J gene is TRBJ1-5, the V gene TRBV28, with 9 bases aligning to TRBD1. The length of the CDR3 is 17 residues. CDR1 MDHEN and CDR2 SYDVKM come from the germline V gene. After removal of 5 bases from V and 4 bases from J, the junction contained 12 bases not matched to a gene. CDR3 DNA sequence: TGTGCCAGCAGTCTTCGGACAGGGGTCCTCATTAATCAGCCCCAGCATTTT. Protein product: CASSLRTGVLINQPQHF.

This chain links TRBV6-5 with TRBJ1-1; 7 nucleotides match TRBD1. The CDR3 length is 14 residues. Germline loops: CDR1 MNHEY, CDR2 SVGAGI. The V segment lost 0 bases and the J segment 11 bases; nucleotides outside the gene matches: 9. CDR3 sequence: CASSYSVEGAKAFF. As DNA, the CDR3 is TGTGCCAGCAGTTACTCGGTGGAGGGGGCGAAGGCTTTCTTT.

The count of this clone is one. This rearrangement joins TRBV9 to TRBJ2-1; 7 positions agree with TRBD2. After removal of 4 bases from V and 4 bases from J, the junction contained 11 bases not matched to a gene. Germline CDR1 SGDLS, CDR2 YYNGEE. The CDR3 has 16 amino acids. In DNA, the CDR3 is TGTGCCAGCAGCCCCTCCTCTGGCGGGAGATACAATGAGCAGTTCTTC. Translating gives CASSPSSGGRYNEQFF. Full variable domain (remainder filled in from reference TRBV9 and TRBJ2-1): DSGVTQTPKHLITATGQRVTLRCSPRSGDLSVYWYQQSLDQGLQFLIQYYNGEERAKGNILERFSAQQFPDLHSELNLSSLELGDSALYFCASSPSSGGRYNEQFFGPGTRLTVL.

This chain links TRBV5-4 with TRBJ2-2; 8 bases align to TRBD2. The CDR3 has 17 amino acids. The V and J ends lost 4 bases and 4 bases, in that order; junction bases with no gene match: 12. Germline assignment: CDR1 SGHNT and CDR2 YYREEE (reference sequence). This CDR3 reads CASSLDPGAGGTGELFF. Here the CDR3 DNA reads TGTGCCAGCAGCCTGGACCCGGGTGCGGGGGGCACCGGGGAGCTGTTTTTT. The full variable domain, completed using reference TRBV5-4 and TRBJ2-2, is ETGVTQSPTHLIKTRGQQVTLRCSSQSGHNTVSWYQQALGQGPQFIFQYYREEENGRGNFPPRFSGLQFPNYSSELNVNALELDDSALYLCASSLDPGAGGTGELFFGEGSRLTVL.

This clone was found once. This chain links TRBV5-6 with TRBJ1-2; no definite D call. Germline assignment: CDR1 SGHDT and CDR2 YYEEEE. Trimming removed 1 base from V and 8 bases from J, with 21 bases in between. The CDR3 totals 16 residues. Here the CDR3 reads CASSLTILGPLHGYTF. CDR3 nucleotides: TGTGCCAGCAGCTTGACAATTCTAGGGCCGCTCCACGGCTACACCTTC.

The rearrangement uses TRBV28 and TRBJ2-1; the match to TRBD1 covers 9 bases. The CDR3 has 15 residues. After removal of 6 bases from V and 7 bases from J, the junction contained 10 bases not matched to a gene. Germline V gene lookup returns CDR1 MDHEN and CDR2 SYDVKM. The CDR3 sequence is CASRGTGGQGNEQFF. The CDR3 coding sequence is TGTGCCAGCAGGGGAACAGGGGGCCAGGGGAATGAGCAGTTCTTC.

This clone is labeled as medium-sized. The V and J genes are TRBV7-6 and TRBJ2-2; 7 positions match TRBD1. This CDR3 contains 12 residues. The germline CDR1 and CDR2 sequences are SGHVS and FNYEAQ. Trimming at V came to 4 bases and at J to 11 bases, leaving 4 bases not matched to a gene. In DNA form, the CDR3 reads TGTGCCAGCAGCTCCCGACAGGGTGAGCTGTTTTTT. Protein sequence: CASSSRQGELFF.

This chain connects TRBV7-2 to TRBJ2-1; TRBD1 is a possible D gene (6 bases). This CDR3 is built from 14 residues. Trimming took off 3 bases at V and 8 bases at J, with 14 bases between the two ends. The germline V gene has CDR1 SGHTA and CDR2 FQGNSA. The CDR3 spells CASSFLQGLDEQFF. The CDR3 DNA sequence: TGTGCCAGCAGCTTCTTGCAGGGGCTCGATGAGCAGTTCTTC.

The DNA for the CDR3 is TGTGCCAGCAGTACAGGGGGCGGTGGCTACACCTTC. It yields the protein CASSTGGGGYTF. V and J are TRBV28 and TRBJ1-2; 9 bases match TRBD1. The CDR3 sequence is 12 residues long. Germline assignment: CDR1 MDHEN and CDR2 SYDVKM. The ends lost 5 bases at V and 7 bases at J; junction bases unmatched: 2.

V and J are TRBV29-1 and TRBJ2-3, with 7 bases fitting TRBD2. This CDR3 comprises 16 residues. Germline V lookup: CDR1 SQVTM, CDR2 ANQGSEA. The V segment lost 2 bases and the J segment 2 bases; nucleotides outside the gene matches: 10. The CDR3 loop reads CSVERWRAGTTDTQYF. As DNA, the CDR3 is TGCAGCGTTGAAAGGTGGCGAGCGGGAACCACAGATACGCAGTATTTT.

The chain couples TRBV29-1 to TRBJ2-5; a possible D gene is TRBD2 (6 bases). Germline lookup yields CDR1 SQVTM and CDR2 ANQGSEA. The CDR3 is 10 residues long. V was trimmed by 7 bases and J by 3 bases, leaving 6 bases between them. Written as DNA, the CDR3 is TGCAGCGGGGGGGAAGAGACCCAGTACTTC. The encoded protein is CSGGEETQYF.

This rearrangement joins TRBV7-9 to TRBJ1-2, with TRBD1 identical over 9 bases. This CDR3 comprises 15 residues. In germline, CDR1 is SEHNR, CDR2 FQNEAQ (reference sequence). The ends lost 4 bases at V and 8 bases at J; junction bases unmatched: 11. CDR3 sequence: CASSSLTDRGRGYTF. CDR3 in DNA: TGTGCCAGCAGCTCATTAACGGACAGGGGAAGAGGCTACACCTTC.

This chain joins TRBV19 and TRBJ1-3, with D possibly being TRBD1 (5 bases). Germline V gene data show CDR1 as LNHDA and CDR2 as SQIVND (reference sequence). This CDR3 comprises 15 residues. V lost 4 bases, J lost 0 bases, and 10 bases lay in between. The CDR3 sequence: CASSTLQGSGNTIYF. As DNA, the CDR3 is TGTGCCAGTAGTACGCTTCAGGGCTCTGGAAACACCATATATTTT.

The chain combines TRBV5-4 with TRBJ2-2; no firm D call. V shed 0 bases and J shed 6 bases, with 3 bases lying between them. The CDR3 length is 12 residues. CDR1 and CDR2 from the germline V gene are SGHNT and YYREEE (reference sequence). CDR3: CASSLVAGELFF. CDR3 coding DNA: TGTGCCAGCAGCTTGGTGGCCGGGGAGCTGTTTTTT.

The V and J genes are TRBV21-1 and TRBJ1-1; the table assigns TRBD1, which was not confirmed against the DNA. TRBV21-1 is a pseudogene. There are 15 residues in the CDR3. CDR3 nucleotides: TGTGCCAGCAGCGCCCGCAGGGGGAGCAGTACTGAAGCTTTCTTT. Translation gives CASSARRGSSTEAFF.

The CDR3 reads CASSPRTSGSYNEQFF. DNA of the CDR3: TGTGCCAGCAGCCCCAGGACTAGCGGGTCCTACAATGAGCAGTTCTTC. This chain connects TRBV11-3 to TRBJ2-1, with 11 bases that match TRBD2. The CDR3 is 16 residues long. The ends lost 5 bases at V and 1 base at J; junction bases unmatched: 4. The germline CDR1 and CDR2 sequences are SGHNT and YENEEA.

The chain employs TRBV30 and TRBJ2-5, with TRBD2 as a possible D gene (6 bases). Germline loops: CDR1 GTSNPN, CDR2 SVGIG (reference sequence). The V gene lost 3 bases and the J gene lost 4 bases, with 12 bases spanning the gap. The CDR3 covers 13 residues. CDR3 loop: CAWSAGTRETQYF. In nucleotides, the CDR3 is TGTGCCTGGAGCGCCGGGACTCGAGAGACCCAGTACTTC.

The chain joins TRBV27 to TRBJ2-2; D unclear. Germline V gene data show CDR1 as MNHEY and CDR2 as SMNVEV (reference sequence). CDR3 length equals 13 residues. Trimming removed 5 bases from V and 5 bases from J, with 9 bases in between. CDR3 DNA sequence: TGTGCCAGCAGTATATTACTGACCGGGGAGCTGTTTTTT. Residues: CASSILLTGELFF.

The V gene is TRBV11-3, the J gene TRBJ2-1, with a possible D match to TRBD1 (5 bases). V lost 5 bases to trimming and J lost 4 bases, with 9 bases between them. The CDR3 loop spans 13 amino acids. Germline CDR1 is SGHNT and CDR2 is YENEEA. The DNA of the CDR3 is TGTGCCAGCAGCAAGACAGTTTACAATGAGCAGTTCTTC. It specifies CASSKTVYNEQFF. Using reference TRBV11-3 and TRBJ2-1 for the parts outside the CDR3, the full variable domain is EAGVVQSPRYKIIEKKQPVAFWCNPISGHNTLYWYLQNLGQGPELLIRYENEEAVDDSQLPKDRFSAERLKGVDSTLKIQPAELGDSAVYLCASSKTVYNEQFFGPGTRLTVL.

The chain uses TRBV5-1 and TRBJ1-4; D may be TRBD1 (6 bases). This CDR3 is 15 amino acids long. Trimming cost V 0 bases and J 3 bases, with 9 bases left between them. Germline lookup yields CDR1 SGHRS and CDR2 YFSETQ. The CDR3 sequence: CASSLGTVANEKLFF. CDR3 nucleotide sequence: TGCGCCAGCAGCTTGGGGACAGTGGCTAATGAAAAACTGTTTTTT.

This chain joins TRBV6-6 and TRBJ1-1; D is uncertain. CDR3 length: 13 residues. The V gene's germline CDR1 is MNHNY and CDR2 SVGAGI (reference sequence). V lost 5 bases and J 1 base, leaving 8 bases between the germline ends. For the CDR3, the DNA is TGTGCCAGCAGTACCAACACGAACACTGAAGCTTTCTTT. It encodes CASSTNTNTEAFF.

The chain has TRBV19 and TRBJ1-6, with a weak D call TRBD1 (6 bases). V was shortened by 5 bases and J by 8 bases, with 10 bases between the two germline ends. The CDR3 is made up of 13 amino acids. Germline V gene data show CDR1 as LNHDA and CDR2 as SQIVND (reference sequence). Here the CDR3 DNA reads TGTGCCAGTAGTCAGGGGTTGGATTCACCCCTCCACTTT. Translation: CASSQGLDSPLHF.

The chain employs TRBV6-5 and TRBJ2-3, with 11 bases matching TRBD2. This CDR3 is 15 amino acids long. V trimming: 6 bases; J trimming: 3 bases; junction bases outside the gene matches: 5. CDR1 and CDR2 from the germline V gene are MNHEY and SVGAGI. The CDR3 protein is CASSLAGGQTDTQYF. In nucleotides, the CDR3 is TGTGCCAGCAGCTTAGCGGGGGGGCAGACAGATACGCAGTATTTT.

This clone was seen a few times. The chain joins TRBV29-1 to TRBJ1-2; D remains ambiguous. CDR3 length equals 14 residues. CDR1 SQVTM and CDR2 ANQGSEA come from the germline V gene. V lost 1 base, J lost 0 bases, and 9 bases lay in between. This CDR3 reads CSVEAVIANYGYTF. As DNA, the CDR3 is TGCAGCGTTGAAGCGGTTATTGCTAACTATGGCTACACCTTC.

This chain joins TRBV19 and TRBJ2-2; 8 nucleotides match TRBD2. Germline values: CDR1 LNHDA, CDR2 SQIVND (reference sequence). With V trimmed by 5 bases and J by 1 base, 6 bases remained unmatched. The CDR3 sequence is 16 residues long. The CDR3 spells CASSSQLAENTGELFF. The CDR3 DNA is TGTGCCAGTAGTTCGCAACTAGCGGAGAACACCGGGGAGCTGTTTTTT.

This chain links TRBV7-9 with TRBJ1-6, with D possibly being TRBD1 (5 bases). V lost 8 bases to trimming and J lost 10 bases, with 24 bases between them. The CDR3 consists of 16 residues. In germline, CDR1 is SEHNR, CDR2 FQNEAQ (reference sequence). The DNA of the CDR3 is TGTGCCAGCGGAACTTCTGGGGCGAGGGGAGGCTCACCCCTCCACTTT. Translated: CASGTSGARGGSPLHF.

This chain uses TRBV27 with TRBJ2-7; TRBD2 agrees at 7 bases. With 3 bases clipped from V and 7 bases from J, the junction kept 9 bases outside the gene matches. Germline values: CDR1 MNHEY, CDR2 SMNVEV (reference sequence). This CDR3 contains 14 residues. The chain's CDR3 is CASSFGAGEREQYF. The CDR3 DNA sequence: TGTGCCAGCAGTTTTGGCGCGGGAGAGCGGGAGCAGTACTTC.

The CDR3 spells CASSLLTSGLNSYEQYF. For the CDR3, the DNA is TGTGCCAGCAGTCTCCTGACTAGCGGTCTAAACTCCTACGAGCAGTACTTC. The chain carries TRBV27 and TRBJ2-7, with 9 positions matching TRBD2. Germline V CDR1 and CDR2: MNHEY, SMNVEV (reference sequence). Trimming cost V 5 bases and J 0 bases; bases outside gene matches: 11. The CDR3 totals 17 residues.